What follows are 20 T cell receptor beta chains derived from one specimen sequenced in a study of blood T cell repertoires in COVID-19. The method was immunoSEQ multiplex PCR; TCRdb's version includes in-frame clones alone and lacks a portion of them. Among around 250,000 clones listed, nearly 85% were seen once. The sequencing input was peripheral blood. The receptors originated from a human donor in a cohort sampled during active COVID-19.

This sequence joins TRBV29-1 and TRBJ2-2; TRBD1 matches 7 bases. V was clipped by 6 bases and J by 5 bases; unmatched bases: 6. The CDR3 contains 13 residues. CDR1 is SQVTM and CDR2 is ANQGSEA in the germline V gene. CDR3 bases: TGCAGCGTCAGACAGGGTGGTACCGGGGAGCTGTTTTTT. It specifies CSVRQGGTGELFF.

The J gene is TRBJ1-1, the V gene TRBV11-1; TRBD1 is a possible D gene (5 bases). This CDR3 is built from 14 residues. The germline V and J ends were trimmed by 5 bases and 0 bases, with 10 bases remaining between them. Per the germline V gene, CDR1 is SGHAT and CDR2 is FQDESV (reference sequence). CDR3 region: CASSRGSVNTEAFF. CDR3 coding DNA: TGTGCCAGCAGCCGGGGGTCTGTGAACACTGAAGCTTTCTTT.

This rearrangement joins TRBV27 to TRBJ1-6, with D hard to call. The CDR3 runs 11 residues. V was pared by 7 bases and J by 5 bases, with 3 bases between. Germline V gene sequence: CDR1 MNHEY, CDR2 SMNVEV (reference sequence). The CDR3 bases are TGTGCCAGCATTAATAATTCACCCCTCCACTTT. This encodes CASINNSPLHF.

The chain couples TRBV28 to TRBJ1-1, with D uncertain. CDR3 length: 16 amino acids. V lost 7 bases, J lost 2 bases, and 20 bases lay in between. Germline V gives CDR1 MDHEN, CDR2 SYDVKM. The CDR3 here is CASKITPGVPNTEAFF. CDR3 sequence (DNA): TGTGCCAGCAAAATAACCCCGGGTGTCCCCAACACTGAAGCTTTCTTT. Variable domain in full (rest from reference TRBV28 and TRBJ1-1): DVKVTQSSRYLVKRTGEKVFLECVQDMDHENMFWYRQDPGLGLRLIYFSYDVKMKEKGDIPEGYSVSREKKERFSLILESASTNQTSMYLCASKITPGVPNTEAFFGQGTRLTVV.

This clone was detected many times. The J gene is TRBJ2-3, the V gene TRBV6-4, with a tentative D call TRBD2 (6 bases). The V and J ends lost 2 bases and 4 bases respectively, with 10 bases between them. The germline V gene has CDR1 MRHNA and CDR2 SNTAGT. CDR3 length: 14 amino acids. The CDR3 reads CASSDGWEADTQYF. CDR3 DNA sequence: TGTGCCAGCAGTGACGGGTGGGAGGCAGATACGCAGTATTTT.

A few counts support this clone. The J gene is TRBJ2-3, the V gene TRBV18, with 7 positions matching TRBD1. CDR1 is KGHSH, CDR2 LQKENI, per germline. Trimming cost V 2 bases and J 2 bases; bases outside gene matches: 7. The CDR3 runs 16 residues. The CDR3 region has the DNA TGTGCCAGCTCACCAAAGACAGGGCCGGCCACAGATACGCAGTATTTT. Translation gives CASSPKTGPATDTQYF.

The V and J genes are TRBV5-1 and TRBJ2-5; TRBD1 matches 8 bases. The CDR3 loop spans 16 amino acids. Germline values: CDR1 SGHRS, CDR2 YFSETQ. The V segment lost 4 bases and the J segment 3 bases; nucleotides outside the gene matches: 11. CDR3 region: CASSHQGASTKETQYF. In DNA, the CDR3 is TGCGCCAGCAGCCACCAGGGGGCTTCTACGAAAGAGACCCAGTACTTC.

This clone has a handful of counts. In nucleotides, the CDR3 is TGTGCCAGCAGTCAACAGGGGGTTCTCAGAACCGGGGAGCTGTTTTTT. Its protein is CASSQQGVLRTGELFF. The chain couples TRBV2 to TRBJ2-2, with 8 bases that match TRBD1. The germline gives CDR1 SNHLY, CDR2 FYNNEI. J was trimmed by 5 bases and V by 5 bases; bases with no gene match: 10. CDR3 length equals 16 residues.

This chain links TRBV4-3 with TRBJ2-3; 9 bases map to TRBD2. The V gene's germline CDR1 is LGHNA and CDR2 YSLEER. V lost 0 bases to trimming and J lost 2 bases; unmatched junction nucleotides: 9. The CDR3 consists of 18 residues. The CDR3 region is CASSQDSVPSGATDTQYF. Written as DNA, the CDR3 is TGCGCCAGCAGCCAAGATTCGGTGCCTAGCGGGGCCACAGATACGCAGTATTTT.

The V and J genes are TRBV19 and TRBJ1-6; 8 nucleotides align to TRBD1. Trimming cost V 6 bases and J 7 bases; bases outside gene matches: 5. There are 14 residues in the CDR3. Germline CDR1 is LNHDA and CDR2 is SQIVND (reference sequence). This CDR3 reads CASRDRARNSPLHF. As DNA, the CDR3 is TGTGCCAGTAGGGACAGGGCTCGGAATTCACCCCTCCACTTT.

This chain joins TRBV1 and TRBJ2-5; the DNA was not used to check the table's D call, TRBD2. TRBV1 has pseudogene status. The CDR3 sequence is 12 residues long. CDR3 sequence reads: CTSSQAPGTQYF. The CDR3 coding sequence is TGCACCAGCAGCCAAGCCCCCGGGACTCAGTACTTC.

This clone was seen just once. CDR3 residues: CASTRGVNNEKLFF. The DNA for the CDR3 is TGTGCCAGTACCAGGGGGGTAAATAATGAAAAACTGTTTTTT. This rearrangement joins TRBV19 to TRBJ1-4, with 7 positions matching TRBD1. Germline CDR1 LNHDA, CDR2 SQIVND (reference sequence). Germline trimming cut 7 bases from V and 4 bases from J; bases unmatched to any gene: 6. CDR3 length equals 14 residues.

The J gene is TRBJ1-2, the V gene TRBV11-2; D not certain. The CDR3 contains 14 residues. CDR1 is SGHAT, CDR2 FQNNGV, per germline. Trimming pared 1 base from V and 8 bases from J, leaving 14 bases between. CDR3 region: CASSLVGGFSGYTF. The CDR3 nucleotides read TGTGCCAGCAGCTTAGTAGGAGGGTTCTCCGGCTACACCTTC.

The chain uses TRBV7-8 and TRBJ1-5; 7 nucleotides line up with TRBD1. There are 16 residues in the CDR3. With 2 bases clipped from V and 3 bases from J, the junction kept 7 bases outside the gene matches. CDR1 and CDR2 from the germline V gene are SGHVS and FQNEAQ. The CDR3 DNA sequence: TGTGCCAGCAGCTTAACGGGACAGCCAAACAATCAGCCCCAGCATTTT. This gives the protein CASSLTGQPNNQPQHF. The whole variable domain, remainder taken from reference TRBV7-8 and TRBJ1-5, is GAGVSQSPRYKVAKRGQDVALRCDPISGHVSLFWYQQALGQGPEFLTYFQNEAQLDKSGLPSDRFFAERPEGSVSTLKIQRTQQEDSAVYLCASSLTGQPNNQPQHFGDGTRLSIL.

The CDR3 loop reads CSASAISLGRSGEQFF. The CDR3 nucleotides read TGCAGTGCTAGTGCTATTAGTCTTGGTCGATCGGGTGAGCAGTTCTTC. V usage is TRBV20-1 and J usage is TRBJ2-1; unclear D gene. CDR1 and CDR2 from the germline V gene are DFQATT and SNEGSKA (reference sequence). The CDR3 is made up of 16 amino acids. Trimming pared 3 bases from V and 9 bases from J, leaving 24 bases between.

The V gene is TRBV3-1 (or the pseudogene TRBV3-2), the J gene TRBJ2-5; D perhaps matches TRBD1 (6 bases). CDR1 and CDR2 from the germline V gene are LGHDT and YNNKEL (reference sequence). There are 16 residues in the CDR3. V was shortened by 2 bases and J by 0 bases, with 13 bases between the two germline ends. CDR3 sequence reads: CASSQSDRPHQETQYF. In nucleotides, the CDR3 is TGTGCCAGCAGCCAAAGTGACAGGCCCCACCAAGAGACCCAGTACTTC.

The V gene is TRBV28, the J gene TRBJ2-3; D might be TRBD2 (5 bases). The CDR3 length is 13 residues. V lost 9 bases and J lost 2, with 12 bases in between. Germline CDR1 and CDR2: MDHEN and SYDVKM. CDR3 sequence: CASHRELTDTQYF. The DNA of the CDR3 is TGTGCCAGTCACCGGGAACTCACAGATACGCAGTATTTT.

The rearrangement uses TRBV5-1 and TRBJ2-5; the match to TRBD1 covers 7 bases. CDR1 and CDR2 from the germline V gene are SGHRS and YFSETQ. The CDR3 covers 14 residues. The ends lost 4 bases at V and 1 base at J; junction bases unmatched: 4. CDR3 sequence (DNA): TGCGCCAGCAGCCGGGGACAGATCCAAGAGACCCAGTACTTC. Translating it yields CASSRGQIQETQYF.

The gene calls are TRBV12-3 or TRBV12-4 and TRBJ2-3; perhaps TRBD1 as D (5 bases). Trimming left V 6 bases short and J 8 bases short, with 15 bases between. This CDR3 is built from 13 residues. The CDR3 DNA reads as TGTGCCAGCAGCCTTGACAGTTCCCGTACGCAGTATTTT. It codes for CASSLDSSRTQYF.

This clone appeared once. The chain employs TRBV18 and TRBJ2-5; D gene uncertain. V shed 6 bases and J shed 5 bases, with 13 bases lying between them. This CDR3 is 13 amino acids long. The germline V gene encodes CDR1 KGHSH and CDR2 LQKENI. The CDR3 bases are TGTGCCAGCTCCCCAGGAGTAAAGGAGACCCAGTACTTC. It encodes CASSPGVKETQYF.